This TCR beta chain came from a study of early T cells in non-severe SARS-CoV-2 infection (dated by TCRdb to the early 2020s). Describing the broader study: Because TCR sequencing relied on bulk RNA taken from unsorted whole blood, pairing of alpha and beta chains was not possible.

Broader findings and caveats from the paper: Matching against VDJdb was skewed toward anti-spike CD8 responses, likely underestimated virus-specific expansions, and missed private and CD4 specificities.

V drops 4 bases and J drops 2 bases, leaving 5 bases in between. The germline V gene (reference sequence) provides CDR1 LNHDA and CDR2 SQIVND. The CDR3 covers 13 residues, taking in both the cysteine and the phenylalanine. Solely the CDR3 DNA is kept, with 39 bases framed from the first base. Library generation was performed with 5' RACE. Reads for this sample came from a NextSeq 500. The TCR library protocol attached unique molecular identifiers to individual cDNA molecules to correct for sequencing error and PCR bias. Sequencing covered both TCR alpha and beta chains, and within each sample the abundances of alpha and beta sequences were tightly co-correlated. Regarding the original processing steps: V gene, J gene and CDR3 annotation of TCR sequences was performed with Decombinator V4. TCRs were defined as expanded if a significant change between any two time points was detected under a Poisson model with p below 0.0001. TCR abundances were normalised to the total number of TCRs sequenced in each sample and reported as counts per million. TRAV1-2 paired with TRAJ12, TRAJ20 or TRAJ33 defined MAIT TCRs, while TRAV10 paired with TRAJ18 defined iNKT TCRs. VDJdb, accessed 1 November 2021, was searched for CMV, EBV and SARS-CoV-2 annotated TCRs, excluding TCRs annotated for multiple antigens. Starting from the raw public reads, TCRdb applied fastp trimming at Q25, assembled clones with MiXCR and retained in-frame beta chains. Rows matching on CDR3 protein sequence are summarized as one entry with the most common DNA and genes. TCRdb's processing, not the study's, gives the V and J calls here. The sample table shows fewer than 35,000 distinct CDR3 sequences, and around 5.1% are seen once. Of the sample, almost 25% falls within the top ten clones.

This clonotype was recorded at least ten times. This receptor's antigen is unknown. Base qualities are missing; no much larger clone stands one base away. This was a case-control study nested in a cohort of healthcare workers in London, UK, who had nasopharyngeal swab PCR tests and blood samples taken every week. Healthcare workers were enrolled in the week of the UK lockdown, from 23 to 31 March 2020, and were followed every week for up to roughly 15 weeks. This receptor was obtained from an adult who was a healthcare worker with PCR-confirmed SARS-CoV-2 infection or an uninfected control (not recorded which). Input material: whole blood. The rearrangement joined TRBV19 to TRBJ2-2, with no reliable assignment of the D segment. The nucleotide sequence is TGTGCCAGTAGTAACCCTAACACCGGGGAGCTGTTTTTT. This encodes CASSNPNTGELFF.